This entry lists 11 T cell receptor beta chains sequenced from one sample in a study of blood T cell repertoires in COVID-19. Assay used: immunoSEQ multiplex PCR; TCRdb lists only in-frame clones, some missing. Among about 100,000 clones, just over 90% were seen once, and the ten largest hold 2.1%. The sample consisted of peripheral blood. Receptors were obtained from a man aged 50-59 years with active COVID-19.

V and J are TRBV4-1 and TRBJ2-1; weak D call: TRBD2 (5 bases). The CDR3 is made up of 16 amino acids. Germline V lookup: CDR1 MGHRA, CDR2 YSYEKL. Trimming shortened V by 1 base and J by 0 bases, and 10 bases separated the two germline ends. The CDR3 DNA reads TGCGCCAGCAGCCAAGGGCGGGTAAGCTCCTACAATGAGCAGTTCTTC. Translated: CASSQGRVSSYNEQFF.

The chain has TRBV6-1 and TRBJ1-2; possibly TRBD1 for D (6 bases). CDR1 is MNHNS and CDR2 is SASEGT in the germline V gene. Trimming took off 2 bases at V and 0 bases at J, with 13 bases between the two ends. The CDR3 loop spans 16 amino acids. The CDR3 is CASSEFAGATNYGYTF. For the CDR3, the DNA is TGTGCCAGCAGTGAATTCGCAGGGGCGACTAACTATGGCTACACCTTC.

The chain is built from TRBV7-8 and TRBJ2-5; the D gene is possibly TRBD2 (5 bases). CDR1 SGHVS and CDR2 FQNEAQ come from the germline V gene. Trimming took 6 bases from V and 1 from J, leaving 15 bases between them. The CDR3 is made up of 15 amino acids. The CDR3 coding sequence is TGTGCCAGCAGTTTCGAAACTAGGGCCCAAGAGACCCAGTACTTC. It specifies CASSFETRAQETQYF. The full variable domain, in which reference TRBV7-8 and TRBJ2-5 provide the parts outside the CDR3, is GAGVSQSPRYKVAKRGQDVALRCDPISGHVSLFWYQQALGQGPEFLTYFQNEAQLDKSGLPSDRFFAERPEGSVSTLKIQRTQQEDSAVYLCASSFETRAQETQYFGPGTRLLVL.

The CDR3 sequence: CASSESRTSGSYEQYV. For the CDR3, the DNA is TGTGCCAGCAGTGAATCGCGGACTAGCGGTTCCTACGAGCAGTACGTC. This chain uses TRBV6-1 with TRBJ2-7, with 10 bases identical to TRBD2. Trimming took 2 bases from V and 1 from J; bases not matched to a gene: 5. The V gene's germline CDR1 is MNHNS and CDR2 SASEGT. This CDR3 is 16 amino acids long.

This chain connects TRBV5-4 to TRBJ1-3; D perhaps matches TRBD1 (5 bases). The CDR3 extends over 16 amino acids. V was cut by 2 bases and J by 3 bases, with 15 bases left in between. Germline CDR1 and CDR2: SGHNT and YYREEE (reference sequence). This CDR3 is CASSFHGGGVGNTIYF. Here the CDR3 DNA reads TGTGCCAGCAGCTTTCACGGGGGAGGGGTTGGAAACACCATATATTTT.

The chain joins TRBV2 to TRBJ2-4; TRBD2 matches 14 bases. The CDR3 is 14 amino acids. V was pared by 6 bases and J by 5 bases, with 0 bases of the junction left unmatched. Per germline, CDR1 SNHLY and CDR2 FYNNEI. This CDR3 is CASRGLAGENIQYF. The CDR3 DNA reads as TGTGCCAGCAGGGGACTAGCGGGGGAAAACATTCAGTACTTC.

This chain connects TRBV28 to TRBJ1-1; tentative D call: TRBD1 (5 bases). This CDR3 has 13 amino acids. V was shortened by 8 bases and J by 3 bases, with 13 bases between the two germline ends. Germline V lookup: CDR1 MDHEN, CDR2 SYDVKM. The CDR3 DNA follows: TGTGCCAGCGGGATAGGGGCGGACACTGAAGCTTTCTTT. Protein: CASGIGADTEAFF.

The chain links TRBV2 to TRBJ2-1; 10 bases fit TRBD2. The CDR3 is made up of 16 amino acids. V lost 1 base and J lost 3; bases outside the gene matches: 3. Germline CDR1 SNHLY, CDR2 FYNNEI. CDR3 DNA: TGTGCCAGCAGTGAAGGGGCTAGCGGGGGCTACAATGAGCAGTTCTTC. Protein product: CASSEGASGGYNEQFF.

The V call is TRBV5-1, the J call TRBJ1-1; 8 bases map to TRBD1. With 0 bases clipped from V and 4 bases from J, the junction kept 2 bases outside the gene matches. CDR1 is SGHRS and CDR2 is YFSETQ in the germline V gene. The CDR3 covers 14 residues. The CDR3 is CASSLGQGSTEAFF. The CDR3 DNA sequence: TGCGCCAGCAGCTTGGGACAGGGGAGCACTGAAGCTTTCTTT.

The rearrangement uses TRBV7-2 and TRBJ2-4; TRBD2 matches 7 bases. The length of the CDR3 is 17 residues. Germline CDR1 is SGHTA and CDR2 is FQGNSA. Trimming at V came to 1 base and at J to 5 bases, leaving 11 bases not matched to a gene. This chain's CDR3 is CASSLVRLGAGENIQYF. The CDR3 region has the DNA TGTGCCAGCAGCTTAGTAAGGTTGGGTGCGGGGGAAAACATTCAGTACTTC.

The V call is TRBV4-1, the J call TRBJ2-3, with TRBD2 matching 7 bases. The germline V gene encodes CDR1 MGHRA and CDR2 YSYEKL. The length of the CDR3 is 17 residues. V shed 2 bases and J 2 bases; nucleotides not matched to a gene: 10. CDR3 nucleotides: TGCGCCAGCAGCCAAACCGGACTAGGCCCGATCACAGATACGCAGTATTTT. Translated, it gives CASSQTGLGPITDTQYF.